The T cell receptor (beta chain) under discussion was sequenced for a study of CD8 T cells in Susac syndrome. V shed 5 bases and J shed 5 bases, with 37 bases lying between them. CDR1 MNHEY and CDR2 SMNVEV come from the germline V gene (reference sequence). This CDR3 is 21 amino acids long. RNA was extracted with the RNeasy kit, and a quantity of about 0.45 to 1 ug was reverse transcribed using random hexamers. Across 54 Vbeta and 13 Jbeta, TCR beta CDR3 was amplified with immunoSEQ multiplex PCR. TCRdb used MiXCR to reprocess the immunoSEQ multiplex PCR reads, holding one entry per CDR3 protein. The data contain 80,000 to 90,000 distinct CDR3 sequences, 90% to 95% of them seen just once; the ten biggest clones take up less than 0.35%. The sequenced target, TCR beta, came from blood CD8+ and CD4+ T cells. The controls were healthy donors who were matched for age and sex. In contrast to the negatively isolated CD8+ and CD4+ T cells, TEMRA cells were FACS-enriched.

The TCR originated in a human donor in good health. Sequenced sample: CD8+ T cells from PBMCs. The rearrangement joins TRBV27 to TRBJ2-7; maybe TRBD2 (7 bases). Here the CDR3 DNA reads TGTGCCAGCAGTAAATATGGTTGGGGGACCCAGGGCCGCGGGGGCTGGGACGAGCAGTACTTC. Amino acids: CASSKYGWGTQGRGGWDEQYF.